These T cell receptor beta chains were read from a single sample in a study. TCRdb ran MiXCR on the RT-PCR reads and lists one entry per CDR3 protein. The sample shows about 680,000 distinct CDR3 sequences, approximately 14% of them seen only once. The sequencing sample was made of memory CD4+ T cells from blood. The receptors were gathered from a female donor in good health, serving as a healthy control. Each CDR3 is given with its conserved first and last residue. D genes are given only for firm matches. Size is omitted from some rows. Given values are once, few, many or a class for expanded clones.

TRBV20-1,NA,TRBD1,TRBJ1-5,CSAEHRGLVNQPQHF,TGCAGTGCTGAACACAGGGGGTTAGTCAATCAGCCCCAGCATTTT
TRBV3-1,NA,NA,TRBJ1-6,CASSQDRPNSPLHF,TGTGCCAGCAGCCAAGATCGGCCAAATTCACCCCTCCACTTT
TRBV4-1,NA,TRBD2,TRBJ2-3,CASSQAGGPVADTQYF,TGCGCCAGCAGCCAAGCGGGGGGGCCTGTTGCAGATACGCAGTATTTT
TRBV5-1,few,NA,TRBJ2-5,CASSWWGGEEETQYF,TGCGCCAGCAGCTGGTGGGGCGGGGAGGAAGAGACCCAGTACTTC
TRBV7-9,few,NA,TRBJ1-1,CASSLVIGSEAFF,TGTGCCAGCAGCTTAGTCATAGGCAGTGAAGCTTTCTTT
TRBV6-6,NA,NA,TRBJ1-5,CATAWGGSNQPQHF,TGTGCCACCGCTTGGGGAGGGAGCAATCAGCCCCAGCATTTT
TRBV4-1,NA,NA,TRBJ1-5,CASSQEGSGGGNQPQHF,TGCGCCAGCAGCCAAGAGGGTTCGGGTGGAGGCAATCAGCCCCAGCATTTT
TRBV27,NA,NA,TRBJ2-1,CASILPRDRYNEQFF,TGTGCCAGCATCCTACCCCGGGACCGCTACAATGAGCAGTTCTTC
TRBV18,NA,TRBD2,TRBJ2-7,CASSPGGDGGYEQYF,TGTGCCAGCTCACCGGGGGGGGACGGAGGTTACGAGCAGTACTTC
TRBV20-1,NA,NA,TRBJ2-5,CSAYRRWSETQYF,TGCAGTGCCTATAGACGGTGGTCGGAGACCCAGTACTTC
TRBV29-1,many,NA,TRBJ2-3,CSVEETTDTQYF,TGCAGCGTTGAAGAAACCACAGATACGCAGTATTTT
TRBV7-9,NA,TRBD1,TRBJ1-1,CASSSNQGANTEAFF,TGTGCCAGCAGCTCCAACCAGGGGGCGAACACTGAAGCTTTCTTT
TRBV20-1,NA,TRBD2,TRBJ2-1,CSAFGTSGNEQFF,TGCAGTGCCTTCGGGACTAGCGGAAATGAGCAGTTCTTC
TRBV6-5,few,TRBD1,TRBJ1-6,CATRTGLNSPLHF,TGTGCCACGCGGACAGGACTAAATTCACCCCTCCACTTT
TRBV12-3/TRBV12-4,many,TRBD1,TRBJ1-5,CASSGTGHQPQHF,TGTGCCAGCAGCGGGACAGGACATCAGCCCCAGCATTTT
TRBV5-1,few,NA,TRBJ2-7,CASSSTEYEQYF,TGCGCCAGCAGCTCTACTGAATACGAGCAGTACTTC
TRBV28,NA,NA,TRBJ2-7,CASRGWGLADYEQYF,TGTGCCAGCAGGGGGTGGGGCTTGGCGGACTACGAGCAGTACTTC
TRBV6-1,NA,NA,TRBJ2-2,CASSDNPGNTGELFF,TGTGCCAGCAGTGATAATCCGGGAAACACCGGGGAGCTGTTTTTT
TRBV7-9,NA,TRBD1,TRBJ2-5,CASSLALGGTGGLGETQYF,TGTGCCAGCAGCTTAGCGCTGGGTGGGACAGGGGGACTCGGAGAGACCCAGTACTTC
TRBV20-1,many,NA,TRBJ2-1,CSAKPGRSYNEQFF,TGCAGTGCCAAACCCGGGCGGTCCTACAATGAGCAGTTCTTC
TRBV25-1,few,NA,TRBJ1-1,CASSEWNRDTEAFF,TGTGCCAGCAGTGAATGGAACCGGGACACTGAAGCTTTCTTT
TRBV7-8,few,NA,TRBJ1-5,CASSWEGNSNQPQHF,TGTGCCAGCAGCTGGGAGGGAAATAGCAATCAGCCCCAGCATTTT
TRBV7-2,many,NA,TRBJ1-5,CASSVHSNQPQHF,TGTGCCAGCAGCGTGCATAGCAATCAGCCCCAGCATTTT
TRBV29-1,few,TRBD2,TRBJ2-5,CSVDMTEGLAGADTQYF,TGCAGCGTTGATATGACTGAGGGACTAGCGGGAGCAGATACCCAGTACTTC
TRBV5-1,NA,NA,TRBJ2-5,CASSPWGARGMETQYF,TGCGCCAGCAGCCCATGGGGGGCCAGGGGCATGGAGACCCAGTACTTC
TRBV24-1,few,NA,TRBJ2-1,CATSPRDNEQFF,TGTGCCACCTCCCCCCGAGACAATGAGCAGTTCTTC
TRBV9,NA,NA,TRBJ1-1,CASSVEAGETEAFF,TGTGCCAGCAGCGTAGAGGCAGGGGAGACTGAAGCTTTCTTT
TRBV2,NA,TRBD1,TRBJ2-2,CASSPPLGTGATGELFF,TGTGCCAGCAGCCCACCCCTTGGCACAGGGGCAACCGGGGAGCTGTTTTTT
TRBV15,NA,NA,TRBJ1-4,CATSRDLRPEEKLFF,TGTGCCACCAGCAGAGATTTACGGCCGGAAGAAAAACTGTTTTTT
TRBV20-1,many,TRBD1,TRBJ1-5,CSAPETGSQPQHF,TGCAGTGCTCCCGAGACAGGGTCTCAGCCCCAGCATTTT
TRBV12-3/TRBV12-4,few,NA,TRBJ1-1,CASSALGTRAFF,TGTGCCAGCAGTGCCCTCGGGACGAGAGCTTTCTTT
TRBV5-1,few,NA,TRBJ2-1,CASSLSETQGSSYNEQFF,TGCGCCAGCAGCTTGTCCGAGACCCAGGGAAGCTCCTACAATGAGCAGTTCTTC
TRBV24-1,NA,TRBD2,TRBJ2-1,CATSATGLADNEQFF,TGTGCCACCAGTGCAACGGGACTAGCGGACAATGAGCAGTTCTTC
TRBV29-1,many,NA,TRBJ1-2,CSVRRTAYGYTF,TGCAGCGTCCGCCGGACAGCCTATGGCTACACCTTC
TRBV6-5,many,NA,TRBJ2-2,CASQLTGSLELFF,TGTGCCAGCCAATTAACAGGGTCATTGGAGCTGTTTTTT
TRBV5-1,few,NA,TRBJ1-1,CASSTGQFEAFF,TGCGCCAGCAGCACAGGACAGTTTGAAGCTTTCTTT
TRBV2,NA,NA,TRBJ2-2,CASGGISSTGELFF,TGTGCCAGCGGAGGGATCAGTAGCACCGGGGAGCTGTTTTTT
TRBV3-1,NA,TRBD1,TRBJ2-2,CASSQGTGAFTGELFF,TGTGCCAGCAGCCAAGGGACAGGGGCTTTCACCGGGGAGCTGTTTTTT
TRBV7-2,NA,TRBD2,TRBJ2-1,CATNRGLVAYNEQFF,TGTGCCACCAATAGGGGACTAGTGGCCTACAATGAGCAGTTCTTC
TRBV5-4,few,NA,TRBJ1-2,CASSSMVLVRGYTF,TGTGCCAGCAGCTCCATGGTACTCGTGAGAGGCTACACCTTC
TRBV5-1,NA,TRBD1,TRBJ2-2,CASSFGQGAGGELFF,TGCGCCAGCAGCTTTGGACAGGGGGCTGGCGGGGAGCTGTTTTTT
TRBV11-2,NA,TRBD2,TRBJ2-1,CASSYFTSGRRGEQFF,TGTGCCAGCAGCTATTTTACTAGCGGGAGGCGGGGTGAGCAGTTCTTC
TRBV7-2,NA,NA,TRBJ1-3,CASSFGGHTISGNTIYF,TGTGCCAGCAGCTTTGGTGGGCACACCATCTCGGGAAACACCATATATTTT
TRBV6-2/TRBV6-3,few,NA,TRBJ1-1,CASSYSMTDSYNTEAFF,TGTGCCAGCAGTTACTCGATGACGGACTCCTATAACACTGAAGCTTTCTTT
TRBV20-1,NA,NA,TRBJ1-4,CSARSGAGEKLFF,TGCAGTGCTAGGTCGGGGGCTGGAGAAAAACTGTTTTTT
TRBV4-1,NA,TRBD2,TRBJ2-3,CASSQIFKGAGGGIF,TGCGCCAGCAGCCAGATCTTTAAGGGGGCGGGAGGGGGGATTTTT